In its sample, the clone carrying this T cell receptor beta chain was seen a few times. Antigen: not known. TCRdb passed the reads through MiXCR, listing each CDR3 protein once. The sample carries 140,000 to 150,000 distinct CDR3 sequences, over 30% recorded once. This sample is part of a study of T cell repertoires in cytomegalovirus infection. The CDR3 extends over 14 amino acids. The V gene lost 3 bases and the J gene lost 7 bases, with 16 bases spanning the gap. CDR1 is SGHAT, CDR2 FQNNGV, per germline. The origin of this receptor is a human donor in good health (CMV status not recorded). Some clones in this sample may be carry-over from other donors' samples. The sequenced sample was CD8+ T cells from cultured PBMCs, obtained from culture after CMV antigen stimulation. The V and J genes are TRBV11-2 and TRBJ2-7, with TRBD1 as a possible D gene (5 bases). The DNA for the CDR3 is TGTGCCAGCAGCTTTTTTGGGGCTGGATGGGAGCAGTACTTC. Translation: CASSFFGAGWEQYF.